Listed below are T cell receptor beta chains from one sample, sequenced in a study of cytomegalovirus exposure and HLA in healthy donors. The method was immunoSEQ multiplex PCR; TCRdb's version includes in-frame clones alone and lacks a portion of them. The table lists 200,000 to 250,000 clones, 82% of them singletons. The sample comprised PBMCs. These TCRs come from a woman aged 40 to 50 in good health and CMV-seropositive. CDR3s include the opening cysteine and the closing phenylalanine or tryptophan. A D gene is named only where the DNA matches it firmly. Clone size is stated in some rows and not others, as once, few, many or a class when expanded.

TRBJ2-1,.,TRBV9,TRBD2,TGTGCCAGCAGCCCCCCGGGGACTAGCGGGATAGATGAGCAGTTCTTC,CASSPPGTSGIDEQFF
TRBJ2-1,few,TRBV19,TRBD2,TGTGCCAGTAGTTCATGGGGGGCGAGCGGGAGCTCCTACAATGAGCAGTTCTTC,CASSSWGASGSSYNEQFF
TRBJ2-7,.,TRBV30,TRBD2,TGTGCCGGGACTAGCGGGAGGTACGAGCAGTACTTC,CAGTSGRYEQYF
TRBJ2-1,.,TRBV18,TRBD2,TGTGCCAGCTCACCTCAAGCGGGAACATCCTACAATGAGCAGTTCTTC,CASSPQAGTSYNEQFF
TRBJ2-2,.,TRBV4-2,.,TGTGCCAGCAGCCTTTTCCGGTTGGGTACGGGTTGGAGCGGGGAGCTGTTTTTT,CASSLFRLGTGWSGELFF
TRBJ2-7,.,TRBV5-5,TRBD2,TGTGCCAGCAGCTGGACTAGCGGGAGGGCCCTCTCCGAGCAGTACTTC,CASSWTSGRALSEQYF
TRBJ1-3,.,TRBV30,.,TGTGCCTGGAGTGTACCCCTAAGCTCTGGAAACACCATATATTTT,CAWSVPLSSGNTIYF
TRBJ2-7,.,TRBV29-1,.,TGCAGCGTTGAAGATTCGGGTACTGAGACCTACGAGCAGTACTTC,CSVEDSGTETYEQYF
TRBJ2-3,.,TRBV7-2,.,TGTGCCAGCAGCTCCCCCCAAACAGATACGCAGTATTTT,CASSSPQTDTQYF
TRBJ2-7,.,TRBV4-1,.,TGCGCCAGCAGCCAAGATCCGGGACAATTCTACGAGCAGTACTTC,CASSQDPGQFYEQYF
TRBJ2-7,.,TRBV5-8,TRBD2,TGTGCCAGCAGCTTGGCCCGGACTAGCGGGTTCTCCTACGAGCAGTACTTC,CASSLARTSGFSYEQYF
TRBJ2-1,.,TRBV6-6,TRBD1,TGTGCCAGCAGTTACATAGACAGGGGCCGGGGGAATGAGCAGTTCTTC,CASSYIDRGRGNEQFF
TRBJ1-2,once,TRBV7-2,TRBD1,TGTGCCAGCAGCCGGGCGGGACAGGGGGCTAACTATGGCTACACCTTC,CASSRAGQGANYGYTF
TRBJ1-5,few,TRBV6-1,.,TGTGCCAGCAGTGAAGTGGGGGGTCCTGGGCCCCAGCATTTT,CASSEVGGPGPQHF
TRBJ2-1,.,TRBV30,.,TGTGCCTGGACAGCCATAAGGCGGATCACCTCCTACAATGAGCAGTTCTTC,CAWTAIRRITSYNEQFF
TRBJ2-1,.,TRBV6-4,TRBD2,TGTGCCAGCAGCGGACTAGCGGGGGGTGGTGAGCAGTTCTTC,CASSGLAGGGEQFF
TRBJ1-6,.,TRBV30,.,TGTGCCTGGATGCTTTCAGGAAGCTCCTATAATTCACCCCTCCACTTT,CAWMLSGSSYNSPLHF
TRBJ1-2,.,TRBV29-1,.,TGCAGCGTTGAAGCCGCAGATAACTATGGCTACACCTTC,CSVEAADNYGYTF
TRBJ2-5,.,TRBV7-8,TRBD1,TGTGCCAGCAGCCTTAGGGGGCAGGCCGAGACCCAGTACTTC,CASSLRGQAETQYF
TRBJ2-1,few,TRBV5-4,TRBD1,TGTGCCAGCAGCTTGATCCCCGGGACAGGGTCCAATGAGCAGTTCTTC,CASSLIPGTGSNEQFF
TRBJ2-2,.,TRBV30,TRBD2,TGTGCCTGCATAGCGGGAGTGAGCACCGGGGAGCTGTTTTTT,CACIAGVSTGELFF
TRBJ1-1,.,TRBV5-6,TRBD1,TGTGCCAGCAGACGGGACAGGGGTGACACTGAAGCTTTCTTT,CASRRDRGDTEAFF